The rows below give T cell receptor beta chains drawn from one sample of a study of cytomegalovirus exposure and HLA in healthy donors. Measured with immunoSEQ multiplex PCR; TCRdb has only the in-frame clones, and not every one. Of 75,000 to 100,000 clones listed, roughly 77% are singletons. Material for sequencing was PBMCs. Source of these receptors: a man aged 25-45 years in good health and CMV-seronegative. Both conserved end residues are trimmed from each CDR3.

v_gene: TRBV28; CDR3aa: ASSSRTGEQF
v_gene: TRBV15; CDR3aa: ATSGSSGWELF
v_gene: TRBV14; CDR3aa: ASSQDEVRGKTQY
v_gene: TRBV6-5; CDR3aa: ASSHGGLGNEQF
v_gene: TRBV5-1; CDR3aa: ASSGSGRPYEQY
v_gene: TRBV2; CDR3aa: ASRDQDSSYGYT
v_gene: TRBV5-1; CDR3aa: ASSPAGADTQY
v_gene: TRBV7-9; CDR3aa: ASSHGTSGESSYEQY
v_gene: TRBV6-6; CDR3aa: ASRNRDRGPGNTIY
v_gene: TRBV28; CDR3aa: ASSSPRRGDSTGELF
v_gene: TRBV6-6; CDR3aa: ASSDHRNTEAF
v_gene: TRBV5-5; CDR3aa: ASSPTGALYEQY
v_gene: TRBV11-1; CDR3aa: ASSPFRTGLQETQY
v_gene: TRBV4-1; CDR3aa: ASSHLTGLAGATNTGELF
v_gene: TRBV25-1; CDR3aa: ASSGQVTEAF
v_gene: TRBV5-1; CDR3aa: ASTRIESSYHEQF
v_gene: TRBV7-2; CDR3aa: ASSRYRGSSYNEQF
v_gene: TRBV6-4; CDR3aa: ASSDQGTSGTDTQY
v_gene: TRBV2; CDR3aa: ASSEAGTYSNQPQH
v_gene: TRBV27; CDR3aa: ASSEGSSYNEQF
v_gene: TRBV7-7; CDR3aa: ASSLDRGTEAF
v_gene: TRBV19; CDR3aa: ASSIQRLTEAF
v_gene: TRBV6-4; CDR3aa: ASSDSGGSNTGELF
v_gene: TRBV25-1; CDR3aa: ASSERLNTEAF
v_gene: TRBV7-2; CDR3aa: ASSLALISGGNQPQH
v_gene: TRBV7-2; CDR3aa: ASSPATGGNSGANVLT
v_gene: TRBV7-3; CDR3aa: ASSSVAGEEAF
v_gene: TRBV7-3; CDR3aa: ASSLSGGAFMNTEAF
v_gene: TRBV11-2; CDR3aa: ASTGLAGPSGNEQF
v_gene: TRBV6-5; CDR3aa: ASSDDRGFYGYT
v_gene: TRBV30; CDR3aa: AWSHSDNFYEQY
v_gene: TRBV4-1; CDR3aa: ASRSTGGSGNTIY
v_gene: TRBV9; CDR3aa: ASSVSGSGAYEQY
v_gene: TRBV5-6; CDR3aa: ASSSGLRDRGTGELF
v_gene: TRBV5-6; CDR3aa: ASSYLQGAGKNIQY
v_gene: TRBV5-5; CDR3aa: ASSLVWTSGRRYEQF
v_gene: TRBV6-5; CDR3aa: ASTMGGAGYGYT
v_gene: TRBV19; CDR3aa: ASSAGWYTEAF
v_gene: TRBV29-1; CDR3aa: SVEDRGQGNGELF
v_gene: TRBV30; CDR3aa: AWSRGASYEQY
v_gene: TRBV5-6; CDR3aa: ASSFGGTGNTIY
v_gene: TRBV5-6; CDR3aa: ASSRGDRNYGYT
v_gene: TRBV6-1; CDR3aa: ASSEFQGYEKLF
v_gene: TRBV28; CDR3aa: ASSGDRVQPQH
v_gene: TRBV6-1; CDR3aa: ASRTEQGWQETQY
v_gene: TRBV5-1; CDR3aa: ASKKLSGTGSDTGELF
v_gene: TRBV18; CDR3aa: ASSPQPESSGGVPF
v_gene: TRBV2; CDR3aa: ATTVTTVETQY
v_gene: TRBV18; CDR3aa: ASSPSSFTGEQY
v_gene: TRBV28; CDR3aa: ASSIQGKAF
v_gene: TRBV27; CDR3aa: ASSLSGAVSFETQY
v_gene: TRBV5-1; CDR3aa: ASSRPGSGETQY
v_gene: TRBV30; CDR3aa: AWSVWDRYNNEQF